This T cell receptor (beta chain) derives from a study of T cell responses to AZD1222 COVID-19 vaccine (dated by TCRdb to the early 2020s). Looking at the study overall: AZD1222 recipients with second doses at about 4 weeks or about 12 weeks were pooled, because spike-specific TCR depth and breadth did not differ between schedules. TCR sequencing covered roughly 230 trial participants: some 210 given two doses of AZD1222 and approximately 25 given two doses of MenACWY control vaccine. Trial participants were enrolled by age into 18-55, 56-69 and 70-plus year subgroups, with approximately 160, 26 and 62 TCR-sequenced participants respectively.

Study-wide findings and limitations: Only 5 to 7 AZD1222 recipients were SARS-CoV-2 seropositive at baseline, limiting conclusions about previously exposed vaccinees. Participants were mostly white British and included more females than males, and it was suggested by the authors that clonal diversity may have been underestimated. Reportedly, almost half of the unique spike-specific TCRs recognized epitopes lying outside the regions that are mutated in the B.1.351 and B.1.1.7 variants. Because no samples from the day 14 peak response were available, repertoires could be characterized only after the peak T cell response. The vaccine-associated CD4 TCRs covered the entire spike protein, and the dominant responses fell in regions 160-218 and 743-854. In the small 56-69-year group, the increase in depth fell short of significance, most likely because of low power. After two AZD1222 doses, both the breadth and the depth of spike-specific TCRs were significantly higher than at day 0 and than in MenACWY recipients.

With regard to this clone: What this receptor recognizes is not known. Within one base of it there is no much larger clone, and no base qualities were kept.

From cysteine to phenylalanine, the CDR3 is 12 amino acids long. The read is trimmed to its CDR3 DNA, 36 bases read in frame from base 1. V and J lose 4 bases and 11 bases, and a span of 9 bases separates them. From the germline V gene, CDR1 is SNHLY and CDR2 is FYNNEI. Explained via the paper, the time point label denotes: baseline before first vaccination. Vaccinee samples came from UK trials COV001 and COV002, including a single-blind randomized controlled phase 2/3 trial of AZD1222 (ChAdOx1 nCoV-19) in healthy adults. For TCRbeta chain sequencing, PBMC samples from trial participants were taken at day 0 and at day 28 after the second dose. The CDR3 regions of human TCRbeta chains were analyzed by immunosequencing. Per the authors' processing: TCRs in the repertoires were matched against a reference library of SARS-CoV-2-specific TCRs that had been generated with the MIRA antigen-specificity platform. Breadth meant the fraction of unique TCRs that were SARS-CoV-2-associated, whereas depth meant the fraction of total T cells that were SARS-CoV-2-associated. Each spike-specific TCR was assigned to its reactive spike region and to a CD4 or CD8 class using the MIRA data. Log10-transformed breadth and depth values were compared by one-way ANOVA with Sidak's multiple comparisons tests. TCRdb mirrors the immuneACCESS table, restricted to in-frame sequences. Some clones are absent from its copies; in checked studies, under half trace to an unresolved V gene, and the reason for the others is unknown. V, J and clone size derive from that table, while D and trimming were established from the DNA sequence. The sample table lists around 120,000 clones, about nine tenths of them with a count of one. Together, the top ten hold approximately 1.1% of the sample.

The sample consisted of peripheral blood, taken on day 0 of AZD1222 vaccination. This chain joins TRBV2 to TRBJ1-6; the D gene is perhaps TRBD1, from 5 matching bases. The clonotype was recovered from an adult in good health. The CDR3 region has the sequence CASSGGGAPLHF. The DNA is as follows: TGTGCCAGCAGTGGGGGCGGGGCACCCCTCCACTTT. Full variable domain (CDR3 extended with the reference TRBV2 and TRBJ1-6 proteins): EPEVTQTPSHQVTQMGQEVILRCVPISNHLYFYWYRQILGQKVEFLVSFYNNEISEKSEIFDDQFSVERPDGSNFTLKIRSTKLEDSAMYFCASSGGGAPLHFGNGTRLTVT.